This T cell receptor (beta chain) was identified in a study of regulatory T cells in long-lasting Graves disease. As for time point: newly diagnosed GD, antithyroid drugs for less than 3 months. The TCR library was made from RNA that had been extracted from PBMCs in TRIzol. Peripheral blood, nine milliliters of it, was drawn into EDTA tubes. Whole-study findings and limits: Favored gene segments in persistent disease were TRBV28, TRBJ1-2 and TRBJ2-5.

The CDR3 is 15 residues long. Trimming cost V 9 bases and J 3 bases, with 21 bases left between them. Germline V gives CDR1 MNHEY, CDR2 SMNVEV (reference sequence). CDR3 regions were amplified by Arm-PCR using iRepertoire HTBI primers to build TCR beta libraries. In the source study's methods: Identification across samples found more than 55 TRBV and some 15 TRBJ segments. TCRdb analysed the multiplex PCR reads with MiXCR anew, one entry per CDR3 protein. The V and J calls and clone size come from TCRdb's table, not from the authors' own analysis. The sample includes a few hundred thousand distinct CDR3 sequences, over 20% of them seen just once. This clonotype occurred many times. The target antigen is unknown.

The chain employs TRBV27 and TRBJ2-7; D is uncertain. The source material was peripheral blood mononuclear cells (PBMCs), sampled at new diagnosis, from a patient treated with antithyroid drugs. The receptor comes from a female donor with Graves disease. As DNA, the CDR3 is TGTGCCAGTGGGCGGCCCGGCCTCAGAATCTACGAGCAGTACTTC. It codes for CASGRPGLRIYEQYF.